This is a list of T cell receptor beta chains from one sample in a study of T cells in Graves' hyperthyroidism and ophthalmopathy. TCRdb re-derived calls from the multiplex PCR reads in MiXCR, one entry per CDR3 protein. This table holds roughly 400,000 distinct CDR3 sequences, approximately 25% found once. The sequencing input was blood. Receptors were obtained from a man in his forties or fifties with Graves' hyperthyroidism. Each CDR3 is given with its conserved first and last residue. Each record gives: D gene, clone size, V gene, J gene, CDR3 DNA, CDR3 protein. The D gene is left open where the match is weak. The listing skips clone size in some rows; elsewhere it reads once, few, many or a size class.

d_call: -; clone_size: -; v_call: TRBV6-1; j_call: TRBJ2-5; cdr3_nt: TGTGCCAGCAGTACATCTACAGGGTTGCAAGAGACCCAGTACTTC; cdr3_aa: CASSTSTGLQETQYF
d_call: -; clone_size: few; v_call: TRBV27; j_call: TRBJ1-2; cdr3_nt: TGTGCCAGCAGTCCACGAGGGAACTACTATGGCTACACCTTC; cdr3_aa: CASSPRGNYYGYTF
d_call: -; clone_size: -; v_call: TRBV5-1; j_call: TRBJ2-3; cdr3_nt: TGCGCCAGCAGCTTCGCCGGGACTCCAGACACAGATACGCAGTATTTT; cdr3_aa: CASSFAGTPDTDTQYF
d_call: -; clone_size: few; v_call: TRBV24-1; j_call: TRBJ1-2; cdr3_nt: TGTGCCACCAGTGATAGGGGATTTAACTATGGCTACACCTTC; cdr3_aa: CATSDRGFNYGYTF
d_call: -; clone_size: many; v_call: TRBV11-2; j_call: TRBJ2-7; cdr3_nt: TGTGCCAGCAGCTGGGACCTAGCCGCCGAGCAGTACTTC; cdr3_aa: CASSWDLAAEQYF
d_call: TRBD2; clone_size: many; v_call: TRBV15; j_call: TRBJ2-3; cdr3_nt: TGTGCCACCAGCAGAGACACTAGCGGGAGGGCGGGAGATACGCAGTATTTT; cdr3_aa: CATSRDTSGRAGDTQYF
d_call: -; clone_size: -; v_call: TRBV28; j_call: TRBJ2-6; cdr3_nt: TGTGCCAGCAGTCACCGAATCTGTGGAGCCAACGTCCTGACTTTC; cdr3_aa: CASSHRICGANVLTF
d_call: TRBD2; clone_size: -; v_call: TRBV19; j_call: TRBJ2-1; cdr3_nt: TGTGCCAGTAGTATCAATAGCGGGAGCTATGAGCAGTTCTTC; cdr3_aa: CASSINSGSYEQFF
d_call: -; clone_size: few; v_call: TRBV7-9; j_call: TRBJ2-1; cdr3_nt: TGTGCCAGCAGCTCCTCTATGGCCACAGGGAGGTCCTACAATGAGCAGTTCTTC; cdr3_aa: CASSSSMATGRSYNEQFF
d_call: TRBD2; clone_size: -; v_call: TRBV14; j_call: TRBJ2-3; cdr3_nt: TGTGCCAGCAGCCAAGATAAGGCTAGCGGGAGGACAGATACGCAGTATTTT; cdr3_aa: CASSQDKASGRTDTQYF
d_call: -; clone_size: many; v_call: TRBV11-2; j_call: TRBJ2-1; cdr3_nt: TGTGCCAGCAGCTCGCTAGCGCCTAGAACCTACAATGAGCAGTTCTTC; cdr3_aa: CASSSLAPRTYNEQFF
d_call: -; clone_size: -; v_call: TRBV6-5; j_call: TRBJ2-5; cdr3_nt: TGTGCCAGCAGTTACACAATAGCGCAAATGGAGACCCAGTACTTC; cdr3_aa: CASSYTIAQMETQYF
d_call: -; clone_size: -; v_call: TRBV11-3; j_call: TRBJ2-5; cdr3_nt: TGTGCCAGCAGCTCCACTAGAATCTCAGAGACCCAGTACTTC; cdr3_aa: CASSSTRISETQYF
d_call: -; clone_size: -; v_call: TRBV12-3/TRBV12-4; j_call: TRBJ2-5; cdr3_nt: TGTGCCAGCAGTCCTTCTGGGGGGACCCAGTACTTC; cdr3_aa: CASSPSGGTQYF
d_call: TRBD2; clone_size: few; v_call: TRBV7-2; j_call: TRBJ2-1; cdr3_nt: TGTGCCAGCAGCCGCGAACTAGCGGTCTCCTACAATGAGCAGTTCTTC; cdr3_aa: CASSRELAVSYNEQFF
d_call: -; clone_size: -; v_call: TRBV12-3/TRBV12-4; j_call: TRBJ2-1; cdr3_nt: TGTGCCAGCACGACTTCCGGGACTGGGCAGTTCTTC; cdr3_aa: CASTTSGTGQFF
d_call: -; clone_size: -; v_call: TRBV19; j_call: TRBJ1-6; cdr3_nt: TGTGCCAGTAGTAGGCGGGGCGATTCACCCCTCCACTTT; cdr3_aa: CASSRRGDSPLHF
d_call: -; clone_size: few; v_call: TRBV13; j_call: TRBJ2-5; cdr3_nt: TGTGCCAGCAGCTTTGTTGGAGGGGAAGAGACCCAGTACTTC; cdr3_aa: CASSFVGGEETQYF
d_call: -; clone_size: -; v_call: TRBV5-1; j_call: TRBJ2-5; cdr3_nt: TGCGCCAGCAGCTTGCTACCGACAGAAAAGTCAGAGACCCAGTACTTC; cdr3_aa: CASSLLPTEKSETQYF
d_call: -; clone_size: many; v_call: TRBV28; j_call: TRBJ2-7; cdr3_nt: TGTGCCAGCAGTGGACAGTTCTCCTACGAGCAGTACTTC; cdr3_aa: CASSGQFSYEQYF
d_call: TRBD1; clone_size: -; v_call: TRBV3-1; j_call: TRBJ1-1; cdr3_nt: TGTGCCAGCAGCCAGGACAGGGCAACGGCTTTCTTT; cdr3_aa: CASSQDRATAFF
d_call: TRBD1; clone_size: few; v_call: TRBV6-1; j_call: TRBJ2-1; cdr3_nt: TGTGCCAGCAGTACTACGGACAGGGGGTTGGGTGAGCAGTTCTTC; cdr3_aa: CASSTTDRGLGEQFF
d_call: -; clone_size: -; v_call: TRBV10-2; j_call: TRBJ2-2; cdr3_nt: TGCGCCAGCAGTGGACCATTCTCCACCGGGGAGCTGTTTTTT; cdr3_aa: CASSGPFSTGELFF
d_call: TRBD1; clone_size: few; v_call: TRBV19; j_call: TRBJ1-2; cdr3_nt: TGTGCCAGTAGGCCGACAGGGCAGTATGGCTACACCTTC; cdr3_aa: CASRPTGQYGYTF
d_call: TRBD1; clone_size: -; v_call: TRBV12-3/TRBV12-4; j_call: TRBJ1-1; cdr3_nt: TGTGCCAGCAGCTCGGGACAGGCTGGCCTTACGAAGCAGATCTTT; cdr3_aa: CASSSGQAGLTKQIF
d_call: TRBD2; clone_size: few; v_call: TRBV5-5; j_call: TRBJ2-1; cdr3_nt: TGTGCCAGCAGCCCAGGACTAGCGGGAGGTTACAATGAGCAGTTCTTC; cdr3_aa: CASSPGLAGGYNEQFF
d_call: TRBD2; clone_size: -; v_call: TRBV20-1; j_call: TRBJ2-7; cdr3_nt: TGCAGTGCTAGAGGTAGGCTAGCGGGGTCCTACGAGCAGTACTTC; cdr3_aa: CSARGRLAGSYEQYF
d_call: TRBD2; clone_size: -; v_call: TRBV7-9; j_call: TRBJ2-1; cdr3_nt: TGTGCCAGCAGCCCCCGGACTAGCGGGAGGCCCTACAATGTTGAGCAGTTCTTC; cdr3_aa: CASSPRTSGRPYNVEQFF
d_call: -; clone_size: many; v_call: TRBV2; j_call: TRBJ2-1; cdr3_nt: TGTGCCAGCAGTGCTTGGACTGACAATGAGCAGTTCTTC; cdr3_aa: CASSAWTDNEQFF
d_call: -; clone_size: -; v_call: TRBV30; j_call: TRBJ2-7; cdr3_nt: TGTGCCTGGGGGGAGGCGTTACCGAGCGAGCAGTACTTC; cdr3_aa: CAWGEALPSEQYF
d_call: TRBD1; clone_size: -; v_call: TRBV19; j_call: TRBJ2-7; cdr3_nt: TGTGCCAGTAGGAGCCGGGACAGGGGCTACGAGCAGTACTTC; cdr3_aa: CASRSRDRGYEQYF
d_call: TRBD1; clone_size: few; v_call: TRBV6-1; j_call: TRBJ1-2; cdr3_nt: TGTGCCAGCAGTGAAGCGGGGGACAGTAGGGGCTACACCTTC; cdr3_aa: CASSEAGDSRGYTF
d_call: TRBD1; clone_size: few; v_call: TRBV5-1; j_call: TRBJ2-3; cdr3_nt: TGCGCCAGCAGCCCCGGGACAGGGGTCACAGATACGCAGTATTTT; cdr3_aa: CASSPGTGVTDTQYF
d_call: TRBD2; clone_size: few; v_call: TRBV12-5; j_call: TRBJ2-1; cdr3_nt: TGTGCTAGTGGTTTGGTAATCGGTGCGGGAGTGTACAATGAGCAGTTCTTC; cdr3_aa: CASGLVIGAGVYNEQFF
d_call: -; clone_size: -; v_call: TRBV15; j_call: TRBJ1-5; cdr3_nt: TGTGCCACCAGCAGAGGGGGCAGGGTCAATCAGCCCCAGCATTTT; cdr3_aa: CATSRGGRVNQPQHF
d_call: TRBD2; clone_size: few; v_call: TRBV18; j_call: TRBJ2-1; cdr3_nt: TGTGCCAGCTCACCTGGACTAGATGAGCAGTTCTTC; cdr3_aa: CASSPGLDEQFF
d_call: TRBD2; clone_size: few; v_call: TRBV7-9; j_call: TRBJ2-7; cdr3_nt: TGTGCCAGCAGCTTATCGCCTAGCGGGAGACGACCCACCTACGAGCAGTACTTC; cdr3_aa: CASSLSPSGRRPTYEQYF
d_call: TRBD2; clone_size: few; v_call: TRBV29-1; j_call: TRBJ2-5; cdr3_nt: TGCAGCGCCTTAGCACGGGAGGACTATAGGGAGACCCAGTACTTC; cdr3_aa: CSALAREDYRETQYF
d_call: TRBD2; clone_size: -; v_call: TRBV2; j_call: TRBJ2-1; cdr3_nt: TGTGCCAGCAGTGAATGGGGGGGTTACAATGAGCAGTTCTTC; cdr3_aa: CASSEWGGYNEQFF
d_call: -; clone_size: many; v_call: TRBV5-1; j_call: TRBJ2-7; cdr3_nt: TGCGCCAGCAGCTTGCGGCAGAACCACTACGAGCAGTACTTC; cdr3_aa: CASSLRQNHYEQYF
d_call: TRBD1; clone_size: -; v_call: TRBV12-3/TRBV12-4; j_call: TRBJ2-2; cdr3_nt: TGTGCCAGCAGACCTGGACAGGGTGTTGGCGGGGAGCTGTTTTTT; cdr3_aa: CASRPGQGVGGELFF
d_call: TRBD1; clone_size: few; v_call: TRBV29-1; j_call: TRBJ1-1; cdr3_nt: TGCAGCGTTTCGATTACAGGGGGCGTCACTGAAGCTTTCTTT; cdr3_aa: CSVSITGGVTEAFF
d_call: TRBD2; clone_size: few; v_call: TRBV6-2/TRBV6-3; j_call: TRBJ2-1; cdr3_nt: TGTGCCAGCAGTTACTTAGGACTAGCGGGAGCCGTTGAGCAGTTCTTC; cdr3_aa: CASSYLGLAGAVEQFF
d_call: -; clone_size: once; v_call: TRBV30; j_call: TRBJ2-1; cdr3_nt: TGTGCCTGGAGTCTTAGCGGTAGCTCCTACAATGAGCAGTTCTTC; cdr3_aa: CAWSLSGSSYNEQFF
d_call: -; clone_size: -; v_call: TRBV20-1; j_call: TRBJ1-1; cdr3_nt: TGCAGTGCTCCCGACAGGATGAACACTGAAGCTTTCTTT; cdr3_aa: CSAPDRMNTEAFF
d_call: TRBD2; clone_size: many; v_call: TRBV11-2; j_call: TRBJ2-1; cdr3_nt: TGTGCCAGCAGCTTCCTAGCGGGAGGCGATGGTGAGCAGTTCTTC; cdr3_aa: CASSFLAGGDGEQFF
d_call: -; clone_size: -; v_call: TRBV27; j_call: TRBJ1-1; cdr3_nt: TGTGCCAGCAGTTGGTTGGAATCCAAGGCCGGGGTAGCTTTCTTT; cdr3_aa: CASSWLESKAGVAFF
d_call: TRBD1; clone_size: once; v_call: TRBV5-1; j_call: TRBJ1-2; cdr3_nt: TGCGCCAGCAGCTCCGACAGGGGCGGAAATGGCTACACCTTC; cdr3_aa: CASSSDRGGNGYTF
d_call: -; clone_size: many; v_call: TRBV24-1; j_call: TRBJ1-1; cdr3_nt: TGTGCCACCAGAAGCAGGCGCGACACTGAAGCTTTCTTT; cdr3_aa: CATRSRRDTEAFF
d_call: -; clone_size: -; v_call: TRBV5-1; j_call: TRBJ2-3; cdr3_nt: TGCGCCAGCACTAGGGGCGCAACTTCTAGCACAGATACGCAGTATTTT; cdr3_aa: CASTRGATSSTDTQYF